This TCR beta chain was found in a study of blood T cell repertoires in COVID-19. Study details: Both acute and convalescent COVID-19 samples were obtained from the United States, Italy and Spain. The analysed material was cDNA or gDNA that came from T cells, B-cell-depleted T cells, or PBMCs.

Original methodology: Reference gene primer amplification in the assay estimated nucleated cell counts. Clones were sequenced by immunoSEQ multiplex PCR, and TCRdb holds only the in-frame ones, with some missing. That table is the source of V, J and clone size, and D and trimming were worked out from the DNA. The table shows roughly 32,000 clones, with around 90% occurring only once. The clonotype comes from an elderly man with acute or convalescent COVID-19. The sequenced material came from peripheral blood.

The CDR3 sequence: CASSFQQGTGELFF. The DNA of the CDR3 is TGTGCCAGCAGTTTCCAACAGGGGACCGGGGAGCTGTTTTTT. V and J are TRBV6-5 and TRBJ2-2, with 7 positions matching TRBD1. This CDR3 is 14 amino acids long. With V trimmed by 4 bases and J by 5 bases, 4 bases remained unmatched. CDR1 MNHEY and CDR2 SVGAGI come from the germline V gene.